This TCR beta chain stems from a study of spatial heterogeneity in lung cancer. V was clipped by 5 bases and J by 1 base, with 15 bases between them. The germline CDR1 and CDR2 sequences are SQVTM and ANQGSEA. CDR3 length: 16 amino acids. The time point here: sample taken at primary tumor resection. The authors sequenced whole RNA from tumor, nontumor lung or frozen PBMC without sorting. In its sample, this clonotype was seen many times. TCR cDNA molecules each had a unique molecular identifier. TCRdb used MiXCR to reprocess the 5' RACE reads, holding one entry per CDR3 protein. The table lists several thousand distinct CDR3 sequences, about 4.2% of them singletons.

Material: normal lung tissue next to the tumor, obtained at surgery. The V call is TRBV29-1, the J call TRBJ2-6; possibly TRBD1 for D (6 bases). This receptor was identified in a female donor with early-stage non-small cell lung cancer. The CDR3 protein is CSVSRDTDSGANVLTF. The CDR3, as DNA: TGCAGCGTTTCCCGGGACACCGATTCTGGGGCCAACGTCCTGACTTTC.